Below, 21 T cell receptor beta chains from the same sample are listed, as sequenced in a study of T-cell memory formation after mild COVID-19. TCRdb fed the 5' RACE reads into MiXCR, producing one record per CDR3 protein. The table lists over 250,000 distinct CDR3 sequences, less than 20% of them singletons. Sequencing used PBMCs or a T cell subset sorted from them (not recorded which). Source of these receptors: a man younger than 30 who had mild COVID-19 (a few samples of this study predate the infection). Cell type and time point are not known.

This chain joins TRBV7-9 and TRBJ1-1; D possibly corresponds to TRBD1 (5 bases). V lost 2 bases to trimming and J lost 6 bases, with 7 bases between them. The CDR3 runs 12 residues. The germline CDR1 and CDR2 sequences are SEHNR and FQNEAQ (reference sequence). In DNA form, the CDR3 reads TGTGCCAGCAGCTTATTGGGACCTGAAGCTTTCTTT. Its translation: CASSLLGPEAFF.

The chain combines TRBV4-2 with TRBJ2-1; 8 nucleotides agree with TRBD2. The CDR3 runs 15 residues. Germline V gives CDR1 LGHNA, CDR2 YNFKEQ. V shed 0 bases, J shed 5 bases, and the junction held 3 bases outside the gene matches. CDR3 DNA: TGTGCCAGCAGCCAAGATGGGACTAGTCACAATGAGCAGTTCTTC. Its translation is CASSQDGTSHNEQFF.

The chain joins TRBV19 to TRBJ1-1; the D is unclear. CDR3 length: 14 amino acids. Looked up from germline, CDR1 is LNHDA and CDR2 is SQIVND (reference sequence). V was trimmed by 3 bases and J by 2 bases, leaving 10 bases between them. In nucleotides, the CDR3 is TGTGCCAGTAGTATCCCGACGACAAACACTGAAGCTTTCTTT. Its translation: CASSIPTTNTEAFF.

The V gene is TRBV20-1, the J gene TRBJ2-3; D gene unclear. Germline V lookup: CDR1 DFQATT, CDR2 SNEGSKA (reference sequence). V was shortened by 1 base and J by 1 base, with 3 bases between the two germline ends. CDR3 length equals 12 residues. CDR3 nucleotide sequence: TGCAGTGCTAGAGGGCGCACAGATACGCAGTATTTT. Protein: CSARGRTDTQYF.

This clonotype occurred a few times. The chain links TRBV12-3 or TRBV12-4 to TRBJ2-1; D is possibly TRBD1 (6 bases). CDR3 length: 14 residues. The V end was cut by 8 bases, the J end by 2 bases, with 13 bases between. This chain's CDR3 is CASWSGVAYNEQFF. The CDR3 DNA reads TGTGCCAGCTGGTCAGGGGTGGCCTACAATGAGCAGTTCTTC.

A few counts support this clonotype. V and J are TRBV18 and TRBJ2-7, with 9 bases aligning to TRBD1. The CDR3 is 14 amino acids. Germline values: CDR1 KGHSH, CDR2 LQKENI. Germline trimming cut 5 bases from V and 4 bases from J; bases unmatched to any gene: 6. As DNA, the CDR3 is TGTGCCAGCTCAACGACGGGACAGGGATACGAGCAGTACTTC. Translation: CASSTTGQGYEQYF. The variable domain in full, with the rest retrieved from reference TRBV18 and TRBJ2-7, is NAGVMQNPRHLVRRRGQEARLRCSPMKGHSHVYWYRQLPEEGLKFMVYLQKENIIDESGMPKERFSAEFPKEGPSILRIQQVVRGDSAAYFCASSTTGQGYEQYFGPGTRLTVT.

The chain couples TRBV20-1 to TRBJ2-1; no clear D gene. Trimming stripped 5 bases from V and 7 bases from J, with 6 bases between. Germline CDR1 is DFQATT and CDR2 is SNEGSKA (reference sequence). The CDR3 length is 10 residues. CDR3 region: CSAHPNEQFF. The CDR3 DNA is TGCAGTGCTCACCCAAATGAGCAGTTCTTC.

This clonotype was counted between two and nine times. The chain couples TRBV6-6 to TRBJ1-6; 8 bases align to TRBD1. In germline, CDR1 is MNHNY, CDR2 SVGAGI (reference sequence). J was trimmed by 8 bases and V by 6 bases; bases with no gene match: 15. There are 17 residues in the CDR3. CDR3 in amino acids: CASRDRASRGPDSPLHF. The CDR3 DNA follows: TGTGCCAGCAGGGACCGAGCGAGCAGGGGGCCTGATTCACCCCTCCACTTT.

DNA for the CDR3: TGCGCCAGCAGCCGGGACTTACAAGAGACCCAGTACTTC. This gives the protein CASSRDLQETQYF. The chain recombines TRBV5-1 with TRBJ2-5, with D possibly matching TRBD2 (6 bases). Per the germline V gene, CDR1 is SGHRS and CDR2 is YFSETQ. There are 13 residues in the CDR3. Trimming took off 4 bases at V and 2 bases at J, with 9 bases between the two ends.

This clonotype was seen a few times. The CDR3 sequence is CASGGQDYNSPLHF. Here the CDR3 DNA reads TGTGCCAGCGGGGGCCAGGATTATAATTCACCCCTCCACTTT. The chain recombines TRBV2 with TRBJ1-6; perhaps TRBD1 as D (6 bases). Germline CDR1 SNHLY, CDR2 FYNNEI. Trimming left V 8 bases short and J 4 bases short, with 12 bases between. CDR3 size: 14 residues.

This clonotype has a count of ten or more. This sequence joins TRBV20-1 and TRBJ2-5; unclear D gene. V lost 5 bases and J 5 bases, leaving 9 bases between the germline ends. The CDR3 is 11 amino acids. CDR1 is DFQATT, CDR2 SNEGSKA, per germline (reference sequence). The CDR3 region has the DNA TGCAGTGCTCCACAGCGCGAGACCCAGTACTTC. It encodes CSAPQRETQYF.

This clonotype was counted between two and nine times. This CDR3 is CASSPLTGAPTDTQYF. The CDR3 DNA is TGTGCCAGCAGCCCCCTGACGGGAGCCCCCACAGATACGCAGTATTTT. V usage is TRBV5-5 and J usage is TRBJ2-3; a possible D gene is TRBD2 (6 bases). Germline CDR1 reads SGHKS; CDR2 reads YYEKEE (reference sequence). The CDR3 extends over 16 amino acids. V lost 4 bases, J lost 2 bases, and 17 bases lay in between. The full variable domain, in which reference TRBV5-5 and TRBJ2-3 provide the parts outside the CDR3, is DAGVTQSPTHLIKTRGQQVTLRCSPISGHKSVSWYQQVLGQGPQFIFQYYEKEERGRGNFPDRFSARQFPNYSSELNVNALLLGDSALYLCASSPLTGAPTDTQYFGPGTRLTVL.

V is TRBV5-4 and J is TRBJ2-1; no reliable D call. The CDR3 contains 15 residues. CDR1 and CDR2 from the germline V gene are SGHNT and YYREEE (reference sequence). V dropped 2 bases and J dropped 1 base, with 10 bases sitting between them. The CDR3 DNA follows: TGTGCCAGCAGCTTCCCCCTGGGGTCCTACAATGAGCAGTTCTTC. It specifies CASSFPLGSYNEQFF.

The sample holds a few counts of this clonotype. This sequence joins TRBV20-1 and TRBJ2-1, with 8 bases that match TRBD1. The CDR3 spans 14 residues. The germline CDR1 and CDR2 sequences are DFQATT and SNEGSKA (reference sequence). The junction had 5 bases not matched to a gene; V was cut back by 3 bases and J by 4 bases. The CDR3 DNA reads TGCAGTGCTAGGACAGGGGCGCGTTACAATGAGCAGTTCTTC. It yields the protein CSARTGARYNEQFF.

This chain connects TRBV19 to TRBJ2-7; TRBD2 might be the D (5 bases). The CDR3 has 14 residues. Germline V gives CDR1 LNHDA, CDR2 SQIVND (reference sequence). V lost 1 base and J lost 3, with 10 bases in between. The CDR3 sequence is CASSIASRGYEQYF. The CDR3, as DNA: TGTGCCAGTAGTATAGCGTCCCGGGGCTACGAGCAGTACTTC.

This clonotype was detected a few times. V is TRBV20-1 and J is TRBJ2-5, with D possibly being TRBD1 (6 bases). Trimming left V 0 bases short and J 5 bases short, with 19 bases between. The length of the CDR3 is 16 residues. CDR1 and CDR2 (germline): DFQATT, SNEGSKA (reference sequence). As DNA, the CDR3 is TGCAGTGCTAGAGATTGGGGCAGGGGAGAGCGCGAGACCCAGTACTTC. Its translation: CSARDWGRGERETQYF.

This chain uses TRBV5-1 with TRBJ2-3; 8 nucleotides match TRBD2. CDR3 length: 14 residues. The germline gives CDR1 SGHRS, CDR2 YFSETQ. V dropped 0 bases and J dropped 8; count of bases not matched to a gene: 5. For the CDR3, the DNA is TGCGCCAGCAGCTTGGACGGGGGGGCCCTTACGCAGTATTTT. Its protein product is CASSLDGGALTQYF.

This clonotype has just a few counts. V and J are TRBV12-3 or TRBV12-4 and TRBJ2-3; 15 bases match TRBD2. This CDR3 region has 16 residues. The J segment lost 4 bases and the V segment lost 6 bases, leaving 5 bases of the junction unmatched. CDR3 protein: CASRWTSGGAPDTQYF. The CDR3 DNA is TGTGCCAGCAGATGGACTAGCGGGGGGGCCCCAGATACGCAGTATTTT.

V and J are TRBV7-6 and TRBJ2-7, with D maybe TRBD2 (5 bases). The V gene's germline CDR1 is SGHVS and CDR2 FNYEAQ. The V end lost 5 bases, the J end lost 6 bases, and 17 bases lay between the germline ends. The CDR3 spans 14 residues. In DNA, the CDR3 is TGTGCCAGCAGCCTCATTCGGGGTAGCCGCGAGCAGTACGTC. It encodes CASSLIRGSREQYV.

The chain links TRBV7-2 to TRBJ2-2; 7 positions agree with TRBD1. The CDR3 extends over 15 amino acids. Germline V gives CDR1 SGHTA, CDR2 FQGNSA. Trimming took 5 bases from V and 5 from J; bases not matched to a gene: 8. The CDR3 DNA is TGTGCCAGCAGCCGACAGGGTATTTTGACCGGGGAGCTGTTTTTT. Amino acid sequence: CASSRQGILTGELFF.

This clonotype has a count of ten or more. The V and J genes are TRBV5-1 and TRBJ2-1; 9 bases line up with TRBD1. The CDR3 is made up of 17 amino acids. Germline assignment: CDR1 SGHRS and CDR2 YFSETQ. Losses at the gene ends were 4 bases for V and 5 bases for J; bases not matched to a gene: 13. In nucleotides, the CDR3 is TGCGCCAGCAGCCCGTTCCCCGGGACAGGGAAGAACAATGAGCAGTTCTTC. This translates into CASSPFPGTGKNNEQFF. Drawing the rest from reference TRBV5-1 and TRBJ2-1, the complete variable domain is KAGVTQTPRYLIKTRGQQVTLSCSPISGHRSVSWYQQTPGQGLQFLFEYFSETQRNKGNFPGRFSGRQFSNSRSEMNVSTLELGDSALYLCASSPFPGTGKNNEQFFGPGTRLTVL.